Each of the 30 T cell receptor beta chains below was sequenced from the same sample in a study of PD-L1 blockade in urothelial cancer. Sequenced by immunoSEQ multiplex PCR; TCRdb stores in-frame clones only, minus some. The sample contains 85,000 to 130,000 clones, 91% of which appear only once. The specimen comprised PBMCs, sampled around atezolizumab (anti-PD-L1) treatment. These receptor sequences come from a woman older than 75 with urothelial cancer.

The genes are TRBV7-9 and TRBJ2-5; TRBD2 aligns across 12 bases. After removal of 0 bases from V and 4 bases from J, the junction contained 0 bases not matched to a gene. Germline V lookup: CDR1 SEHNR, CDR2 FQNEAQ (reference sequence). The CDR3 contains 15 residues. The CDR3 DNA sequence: TGTGCCAGCAGCTTAGCACTAGCGGGAGGAGAGACCCAGTACTTC. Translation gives CASSLALAGGETQYF.

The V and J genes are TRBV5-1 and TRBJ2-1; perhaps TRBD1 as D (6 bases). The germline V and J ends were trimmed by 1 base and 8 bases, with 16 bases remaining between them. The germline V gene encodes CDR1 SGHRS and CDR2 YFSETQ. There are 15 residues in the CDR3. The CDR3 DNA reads TGCGCCAGCAGCTTGAAGGGGGAGAGGAACTATGAGCAGTTCTTC. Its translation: CASSLKGERNYEQFF.

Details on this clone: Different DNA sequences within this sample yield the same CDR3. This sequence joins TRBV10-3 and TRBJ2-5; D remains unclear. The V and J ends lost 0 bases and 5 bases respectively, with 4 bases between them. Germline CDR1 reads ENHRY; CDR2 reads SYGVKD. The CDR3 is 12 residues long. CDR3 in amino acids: CAISESRETQYF. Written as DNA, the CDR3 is TGTGCCATCAGTGAGTCGCGGGAGACCCAGTACTTC.

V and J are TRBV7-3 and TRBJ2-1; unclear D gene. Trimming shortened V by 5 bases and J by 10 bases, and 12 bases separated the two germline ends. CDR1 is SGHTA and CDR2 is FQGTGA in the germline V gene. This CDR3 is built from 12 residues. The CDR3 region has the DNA TGTGCCAGCAGCGACTTAGGTGAAGAGCAGTTCTTC. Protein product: CASSDLGEEQFF.

The CDR3 coding sequence is TGTGCCAGCACCTGGGCTAGCGGGGACAATGAGCAGTTCTTC. It codes for CASTWASGDNEQFF. This chain joins TRBV2 and TRBJ2-1; TRBD2 agrees at 9 bases. CDR3 size: 14 residues. Germline CDR1 SNHLY, CDR2 FYNNEI. The J segment lost 5 bases and the V segment lost 7 bases, leaving 6 bases of the junction unmatched.

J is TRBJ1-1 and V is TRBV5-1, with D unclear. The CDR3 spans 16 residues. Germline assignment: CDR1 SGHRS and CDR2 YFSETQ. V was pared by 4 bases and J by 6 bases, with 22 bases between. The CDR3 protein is CASSVGQRGGIPEAFF. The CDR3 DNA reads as TGCGCCAGCAGCGTGGGCCAAAGAGGAGGGATCCCTGAAGCTTTCTTT.

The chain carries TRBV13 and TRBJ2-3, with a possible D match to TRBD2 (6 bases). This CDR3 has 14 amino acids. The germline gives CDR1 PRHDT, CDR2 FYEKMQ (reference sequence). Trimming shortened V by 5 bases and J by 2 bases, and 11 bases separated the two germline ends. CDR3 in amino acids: CASSRGGATDTQYF. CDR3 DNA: TGTGCCAGCAGCCGAGGAGGGGCCACAGATACGCAGTATTTT.

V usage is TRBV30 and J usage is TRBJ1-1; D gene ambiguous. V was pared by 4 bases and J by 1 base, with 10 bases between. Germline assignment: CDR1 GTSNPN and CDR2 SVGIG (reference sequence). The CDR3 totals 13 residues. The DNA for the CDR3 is TGTGCCTGGATGGGCAGGCAGAACACTGAAGCTTTCTTT. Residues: CAWMGRQNTEAFF.

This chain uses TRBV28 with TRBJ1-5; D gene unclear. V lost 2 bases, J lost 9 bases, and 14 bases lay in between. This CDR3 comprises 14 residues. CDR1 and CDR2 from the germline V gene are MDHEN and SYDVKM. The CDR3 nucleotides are TGTGCCAGCAGTTTAGGAGGGAACCAATGGCCCCAGCATTTT. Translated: CASSLGGNQWPQHF. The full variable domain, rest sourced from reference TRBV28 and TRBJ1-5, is DVKVTQSSRYLVKRTGEKVFLECVQDMDHENMFWYRQDPGLGLRLIYFSYDVKMKEKGDIPEGYSVSREKKERFSLILESASTNQTSMYLCASSLGGNQWPQHFGDGTRLSIL.

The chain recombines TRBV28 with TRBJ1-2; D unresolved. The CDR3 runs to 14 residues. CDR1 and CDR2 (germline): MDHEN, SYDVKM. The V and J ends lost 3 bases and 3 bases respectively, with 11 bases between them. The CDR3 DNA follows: TGTGCCAGCAGTTTGGTAGAGATTGACTATGGCTACACCTTC. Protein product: CASSLVEIDYGYTF.

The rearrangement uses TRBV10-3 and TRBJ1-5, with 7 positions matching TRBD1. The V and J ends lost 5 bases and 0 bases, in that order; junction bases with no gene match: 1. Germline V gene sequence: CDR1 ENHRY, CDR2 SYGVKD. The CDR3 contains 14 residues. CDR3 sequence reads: CAISQGDSNQPQHF. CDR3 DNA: TGTGCCATCAGTCAGGGGGATAGCAATCAGCCCCAGCATTTT.

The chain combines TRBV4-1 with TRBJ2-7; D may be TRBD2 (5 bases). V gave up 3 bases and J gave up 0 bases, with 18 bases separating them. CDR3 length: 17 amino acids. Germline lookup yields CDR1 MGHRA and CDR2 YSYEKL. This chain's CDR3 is CASSHPSRPRSSYEQYF. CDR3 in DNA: TGCGCCAGCAGCCACCCTAGCAGACCTAGGAGCTCCTACGAGCAGTACTTC.

The CDR3 protein is CASSPRTFLTYNEQFF. Written as DNA, the CDR3 is TGTGCCAGCAGTCCAAGAACTTTTTTGACCTACAATGAGCAGTTCTTC. The chain couples TRBV14 to TRBJ2-1; D is unresolved. V lost 6 bases to trimming and J lost 2 bases, with 17 bases between them. CDR1 and CDR2 (germline): SGHDN, FVKESK. CDR3 length equals 16 residues.

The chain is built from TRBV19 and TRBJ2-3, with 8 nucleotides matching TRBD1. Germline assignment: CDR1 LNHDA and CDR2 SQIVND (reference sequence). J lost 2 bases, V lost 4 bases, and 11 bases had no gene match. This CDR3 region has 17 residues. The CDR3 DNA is TGTGCCAGTAGTACCGGGACAGGCCTTTTACACACAGATACGCAGTATTTT. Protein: CASSTGTGLLHTDTQYF. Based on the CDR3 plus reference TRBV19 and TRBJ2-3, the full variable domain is DGGITQSPKYLFRKEGQNVTLSCEQNLNHDAMYWYRQDPGQGLRLIYYSQIVNDFQKGDIAEGYSVSREKKESFPLTVTSAQKNPTAFYLCASSTGTGLLHTDTQYFGPGTRLTVL.

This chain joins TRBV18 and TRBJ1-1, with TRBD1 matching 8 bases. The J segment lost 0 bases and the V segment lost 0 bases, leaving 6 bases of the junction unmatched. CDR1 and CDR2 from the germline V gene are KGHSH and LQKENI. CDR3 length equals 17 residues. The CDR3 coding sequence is TGTGCCAGCTCACCACCTTTGGCAGGGGGCCTGAACACTGAAGCTTTCTTT. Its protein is CASSPPLAGGLNTEAFF.

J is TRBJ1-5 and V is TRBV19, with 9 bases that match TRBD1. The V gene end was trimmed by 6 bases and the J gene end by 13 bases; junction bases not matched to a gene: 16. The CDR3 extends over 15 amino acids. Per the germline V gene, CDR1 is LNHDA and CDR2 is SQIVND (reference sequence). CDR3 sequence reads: CASRIPGTGSAQQHF. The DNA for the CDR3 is TGTGCCAGTAGGATCCCCGGGACAGGGTCTGCTCAACAGCATTTT.

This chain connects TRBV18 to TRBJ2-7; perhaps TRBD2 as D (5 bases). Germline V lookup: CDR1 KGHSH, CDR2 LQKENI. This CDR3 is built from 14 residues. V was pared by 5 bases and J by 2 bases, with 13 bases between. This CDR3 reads CASSIRSSTYEQYF. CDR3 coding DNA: TGTGCCAGCTCAATAAGGTCTAGCACCTACGAGCAGTACTTC.

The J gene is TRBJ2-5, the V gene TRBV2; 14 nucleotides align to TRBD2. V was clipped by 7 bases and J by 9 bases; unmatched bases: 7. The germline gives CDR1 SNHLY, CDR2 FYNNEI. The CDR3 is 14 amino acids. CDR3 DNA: TGTGCCAGCACCCCGGGACTAGCGGGAGTGCCCCAGTACTTC. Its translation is CASTPGLAGVPQYF.

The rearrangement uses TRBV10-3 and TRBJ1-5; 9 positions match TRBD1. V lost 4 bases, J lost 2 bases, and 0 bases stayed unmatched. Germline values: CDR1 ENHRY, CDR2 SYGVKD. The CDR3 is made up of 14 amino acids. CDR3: CAISGTGGNQPQHF. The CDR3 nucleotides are TGTGCCATCAGTGGGACAGGGGGCAATCAGCCCCAGCATTTT.

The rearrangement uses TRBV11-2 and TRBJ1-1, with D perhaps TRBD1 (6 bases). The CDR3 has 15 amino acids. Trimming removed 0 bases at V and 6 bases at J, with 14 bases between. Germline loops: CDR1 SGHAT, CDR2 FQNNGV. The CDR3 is CASSLDAGAYAEAFF. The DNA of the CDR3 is TGTGCCAGCAGCTTAGATGCAGGGGCTTATGCTGAAGCTTTCTTT.

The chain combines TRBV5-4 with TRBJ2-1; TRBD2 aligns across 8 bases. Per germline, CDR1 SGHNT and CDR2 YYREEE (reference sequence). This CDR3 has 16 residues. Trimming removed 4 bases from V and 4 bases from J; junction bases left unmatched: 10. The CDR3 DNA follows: TGTGCCAGCAGCCCCGGCGGACTAGCAGATTACAATGAGCAGTTCTTC. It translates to CASSPGGLADYNEQFF.

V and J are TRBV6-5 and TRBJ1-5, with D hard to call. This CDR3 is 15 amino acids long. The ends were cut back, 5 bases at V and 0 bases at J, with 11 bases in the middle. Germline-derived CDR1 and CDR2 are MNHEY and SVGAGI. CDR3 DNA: TGTGCCAGCAGTACGTACAGTGATAGCAATCAGCCCCAGCATTTT. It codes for CASSTYSDSNQPQHF.

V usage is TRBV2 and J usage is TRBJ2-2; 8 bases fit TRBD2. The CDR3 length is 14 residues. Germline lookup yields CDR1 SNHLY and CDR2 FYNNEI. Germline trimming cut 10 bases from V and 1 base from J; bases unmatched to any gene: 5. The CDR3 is CATRAGGNTGELFF. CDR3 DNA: TGTGCCACCAGGGCGGGAGGGAACACCGGGGAGCTGTTTTTT.

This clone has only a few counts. CDR3 nucleotides: TGTGCCAGCAGTGGCCCAGGGGGAGTGAACACTGAAGCTTTCTTT. Its protein product is CASSGPGGVNTEAFF. This chain connects TRBV25-1 to TRBJ1-1, with TRBD1 identical over 7 bases. The CDR3 length is 15 residues. With 4 bases clipped from V and 0 bases from J, the junction kept 5 bases outside the gene matches. Per the germline V gene, CDR1 is MGHDK and CDR2 is SYGVNS.

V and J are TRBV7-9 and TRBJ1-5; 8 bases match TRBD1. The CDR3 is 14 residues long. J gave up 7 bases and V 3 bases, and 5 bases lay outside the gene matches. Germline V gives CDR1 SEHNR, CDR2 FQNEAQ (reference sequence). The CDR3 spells CASSFGQGSQPQHF. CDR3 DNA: TGTGCCAGCAGCTTCGGACAGGGAAGCCAGCCCCAGCATTTT.

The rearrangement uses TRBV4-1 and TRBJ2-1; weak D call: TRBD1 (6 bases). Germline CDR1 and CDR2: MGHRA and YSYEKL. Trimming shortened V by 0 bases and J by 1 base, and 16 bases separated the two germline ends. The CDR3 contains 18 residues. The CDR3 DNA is TGCGCCAGCAGCCAAGATGTCCAGGGGAGCCGATCCTACAATGAGCAGTTCTTC. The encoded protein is CASSQDVQGSRSYNEQFF.

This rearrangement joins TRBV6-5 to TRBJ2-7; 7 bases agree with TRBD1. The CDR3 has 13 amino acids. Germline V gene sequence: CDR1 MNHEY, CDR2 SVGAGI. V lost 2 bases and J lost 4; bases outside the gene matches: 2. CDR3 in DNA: TGTGCCAGCAGTTACGGGACAGAGTACGAGCAGTACTTC. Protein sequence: CASSYGTEYEQYF.

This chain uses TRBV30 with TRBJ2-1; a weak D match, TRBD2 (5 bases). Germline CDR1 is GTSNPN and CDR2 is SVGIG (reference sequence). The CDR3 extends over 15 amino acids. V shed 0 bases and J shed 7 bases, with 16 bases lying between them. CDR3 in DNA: TGTGCCTGGAGTGTCGGAAGGGAGAAATGGAATGAGCAGTTCTTC. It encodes CAWSVGREKWNEQFF.

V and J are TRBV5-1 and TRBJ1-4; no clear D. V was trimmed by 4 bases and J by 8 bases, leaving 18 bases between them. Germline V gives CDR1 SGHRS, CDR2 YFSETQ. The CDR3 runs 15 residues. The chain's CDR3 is CASSRRPRSTEKLFF. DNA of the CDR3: TGCGCCAGCAGCCGTCGGCCCAGGTCAACCGAAAAACTGTTTTTT.

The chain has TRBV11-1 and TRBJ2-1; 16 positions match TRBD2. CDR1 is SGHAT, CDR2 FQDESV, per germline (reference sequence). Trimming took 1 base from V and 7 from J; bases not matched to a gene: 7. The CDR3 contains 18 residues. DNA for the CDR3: TGTGCCAGCAGCTTAGAGGGGACTAGCGGGAGGGATGGTAATGAGCAGTTCTTC. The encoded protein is CASSLEGTSGRDGNEQFF.